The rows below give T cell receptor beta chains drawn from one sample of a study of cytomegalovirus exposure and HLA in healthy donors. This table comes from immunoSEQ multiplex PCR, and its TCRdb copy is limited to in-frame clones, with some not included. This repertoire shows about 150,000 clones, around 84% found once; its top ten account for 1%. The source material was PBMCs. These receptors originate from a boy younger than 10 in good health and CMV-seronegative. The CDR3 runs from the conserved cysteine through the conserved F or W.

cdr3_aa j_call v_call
CASSVHLLRYF TRBJ2-7 TRBV25-1
CASSPLPPEAFF TRBJ1-1 TRBV7-9
CASSVIIGTGVSNQPQHF TRBJ1-5 TRBV6-1
CASSLRGGSGADDLNTEAFF TRBJ1-1 TRBV4-2
CASSNRRGTDTQYF TRBJ2-3 TRBV2
CASSVVGAGANVLTF TRBJ2-6 TRBV9
CASSHSGWGEKLFF TRBJ1-4 TRBV14
CASSPGTAQETQYF TRBJ2-5 TRBV5-1
CASSWTGVGDTQYF TRBJ2-3 TRBV5-5
CASSQGTSFYGYTF TRBJ1-2 TRBV13
CASSPTGVHTGELFF TRBJ2-2 TRBV28
CASSEYGGTYNSPLHF TRBJ1-6 TRBV6-1
CASSLVGSGGYTF TRBJ1-2 TRBV5-6
CASEAQGFRGYTF TRBJ1-2 TRBV6-6
CASSSGTGGVDGKNIQYF TRBJ2-4 TRBV28
CACGQSPYEQYF TRBJ2-7 TRBV19
CAVSGAESYEQYF TRBJ2-7 TRBV10-3
CASSLRVAGTEAFF TRBJ1-1 TRBV11-2
CASSPWTSGGTSSTDTQYF TRBJ2-3 TRBV5-1
CASRPPGQGAIEAFF TRBJ1-1 TRBV4-1
CASGLPQEGETQYF TRBJ2-5 TRBV12-5
CASSLGTGKDVFRGYTF TRBJ1-2 TRBV18
CSSSLTVSPFF TRBJ2-1 TRBV7-9
CASSPGLGYEQFF TRBJ2-1 TRBV6-4